Below are 29 T cell receptor beta chains sequenced from a single sample in a study of T-cell reconstitution after alpha-beta-depleted transplantation in children. TCRbeta library preparation incorporated unique molecular identifiers. Using its own MiXCR run on the PCR reads, TCRdb lists one record per CDR3 protein. The sample contains 500,000 to 600,000 distinct CDR3 sequences, about 16% of which appear only once. The sample in question was PBMCs from the stem cell graft donor, obtained from the stem cell graft. The receptors stem from a human donor who donated a stem cell graft to a child with acute lymphoblastic leukemia.

The chain uses TRBV14 and TRBJ2-7; the D call may be TRBD1 or TRBD2 (5 bases each). From germline, CDR1 is SGHDN and CDR2 FVKESK. V gave up 4 bases and J gave up 6 bases, with 19 bases separating them. The CDR3 contains 15 residues. CDR3 sequence (DNA): TGTGCCAGCAGCCCCCGAGTTGGGGGACGAGTCGAGCAGTACTTC. As protein: CASSPRVGGRVEQYF.

This clonotype has more than one count but fewer than ten. The chain has TRBV6-4 and TRBJ2-1; D gene uncertain. V dropped 10 bases and J dropped 3 bases, with 10 bases sitting between them. The CDR3 totals 12 residues. Germline CDR1 and CDR2: MRHNA and SNTAGT. The CDR3 bases are TGTGCCACCTCTCCGGACTACAATGAGCAGTTCTTC. The encoded protein is CATSPDYNEQFF.

The chain links TRBV24-1 to TRBJ2-2; D is unclear. The V end lost 9 bases, the J end lost 0 bases, and 7 bases lay between the germline ends. The CDR3 is 13 amino acids. Per the germline V gene, CDR1 is KGHDR and CDR2 is SFDVKD. CDR3 region: CATGTPNTGELFF. CDR3 in DNA: TGTGCCACCGGAACTCCGAACACCGGGGAGCTGTTTTTT.

The CDR3 DNA reads as TGCAGCGCGACTCTTAGCGGATACCTAGGCGGGGAGCTGTTTTTT. Translated: CSATLSGYLGGELFF. The V call is TRBV29-1, the J call TRBJ2-2, with a weak D call TRBD2 (6 bases). Trimming shortened V by 7 bases and J by 7 bases, and 22 bases separated the two germline ends. The CDR3 sequence is 15 residues long. The germline CDR1 and CDR2 sequences are SQVTM and ANQGSEA.

At least ten counts were recorded for this clonotype. The chain recombines TRBV20-1 with TRBJ1-2; no clear D. V lost 3 bases to trimming and J lost 7 bases, with 15 bases between them. In germline, CDR1 is DFQATT, CDR2 SNEGSKA (reference sequence). The CDR3 extends over 13 amino acids. Here the CDR3 reads CSASPGLRGGYTF. The CDR3 DNA is TGCAGTGCTAGTCCCGGGTTAAGAGGTGGCTACACCTTC.

This clonotype has just a few counts. The chain couples TRBV5-4 to TRBJ2-7, with TRBD1 matching over 9 bases. V was clipped by 4 bases and J by 5 bases; unmatched bases: 10. The germline V gene encodes CDR1 SGHNT and CDR2 YYREEE (reference sequence). This CDR3 region has 15 residues. In DNA, the CDR3 is TGTGCCAGCAGCCGCACAGGGGGCCTCTACAACGAGCAGTACTTC. It specifies CASSRTGGLYNEQYF.

The rearrangement joins TRBV7-2 to TRBJ1-1; 7 positions agree with TRBD1. The junction had 8 bases not matched to a gene; V was cut back by 0 bases and J by 4 bases. CDR3 length: 16 amino acids. CDR1 is SGHTA and CDR2 is FQGNSA in the germline V gene. CDR3 in amino acids: CASSLALGQGGTEAFF. The DNA of the CDR3 is TGTGCCAGCAGCTTAGCGCTCGGGCAGGGGGGCACTGAAGCTTTCTTT.

This clonotype has a handful of counts. The rearrangement uses TRBV12-3 or TRBV12-4 and TRBJ2-1, with 9 bases matching TRBD1. With 6 bases clipped from V and 8 bases from J, the junction kept 11 bases outside the gene matches. The CDR3 is 15 amino acids. This CDR3 is CASSPDRGGFHEQFF. In DNA, the CDR3 is TGTGCCAGCAGCCCAGACAGGGGGGGATTCCATGAGCAGTTCTTC.

The chain carries TRBV5-1 and TRBJ1-6; the D is unclear. CDR3 size: 14 residues. V was cut by 3 bases and J by 4 bases, with 8 bases left in between. Germline V CDR1 and CDR2: SGHRS, YFSETQ. DNA of the CDR3: TGCGCCAGCAGCTCCGGGAAGTATAATTCACCCCTCCACTTT. Translated, it gives CASSSGKYNSPLHF. Combining the CDR3 with reference TRBV5-1 and TRBJ1-6 gives the whole variable domain KAGVTQTPRYLIKTRGQQVTLSCSPISGHRSVSWYQQTPGQGLQFLFEYFSETQRNKGNFPGRFSGRQFSNSRSEMNVSTLELGDSALYLCASSSGKYNSPLHFGNGTRLTVT.

The genes are TRBV7-2 and TRBJ1-1, with 8 bases that match TRBD1. In germline, CDR1 is SGHTA, CDR2 FQGNSA. The ends lost 6 bases at V and 0 bases at J; junction bases unmatched: 12. This CDR3 is 17 amino acids long. CDR3 sequence reads: CASRQIRGPNMNTEAFF. The CDR3 bases are TGTGCCAGCAGGCAAATCAGGGGGCCGAACATGAACACTGAAGCTTTCTTT.

This clonotype was recorded a few times. This sequence joins TRBV20-1 and TRBJ2-4; tentative D call: TRBD1 (6 bases). The length of the CDR3 is 13 residues. Trimming pared 3 bases from V and 7 bases from J, leaving 13 bases between. Germline loops: CDR1 DFQATT, CDR2 SNEGSKA (reference sequence). The CDR3 nucleotides read TGCAGTGCTAGTCGCCAGGGGTCGAACATTCAGTACTTC. Its translation: CSASRQGSNIQYF.

The chain links TRBV4-1 to TRBJ2-5; D not resolved. The CDR3 loop spans 16 amino acids. Germline CDR1 is MGHRA and CDR2 is YSYEKL. The V end was cut by 4 bases, the J end by 5 bases, with 20 bases between. CDR3 DNA: TGCGCCAGCAGCCTTGTGGTGATGCGGTTAGGGGAGACCCAGTACTTC. It codes for CASSLVVMRLGETQYF.

This chain uses TRBV18 with TRBJ2-2; D call uncertain. The V gene lost 3 bases and the J gene lost 5 bases, with 10 bases spanning the gap. Germline loops: CDR1 KGHSH, CDR2 LQKENI. This CDR3 contains 14 residues. The CDR3 is CASSPLPRTGELFF. The CDR3 DNA reads TGTGCCAGCTCACCCCTGCCGAGAACCGGGGAGCTGTTTTTT.

J is TRBJ1-1 and V is TRBV6-5; maybe TRBD1 (6 bases). Trimming cost V 3 bases and J 2 bases, with 13 bases left between them. Germline lookup yields CDR1 MNHEY and CDR2 SVGAGI. The CDR3 consists of 15 residues. This chain's CDR3 is CASSYGGTRNTEAFF. CDR3 in DNA: TGTGCCAGCAGTTATGGAGGGACAAGAAACACTGAAGCTTTCTTT.

This clonotype was recorded once. The V and J genes are TRBV19 and TRBJ2-7, with 7 bases matching TRBD1. Germline-derived CDR1 and CDR2 are LNHDA and SQIVND (reference sequence). Germline trimming cut 6 bases from V and 5 bases from J; bases unmatched to any gene: 1. This CDR3 is built from 11 residues. The CDR3 loop reads CASRGTDEQYF. CDR3 coding DNA: TGTGCCAGTAGAGGGACAGACGAGCAGTACTTC.

This clonotype was detected a few times. J is TRBJ2-1 and V is TRBV19; tentatively, D is TRBD1 (6 bases). The V gene lost 8 bases and the J gene lost 6 bases, with 20 bases spanning the gap. The germline CDR1 and CDR2 sequences are LNHDA and SQIVND (reference sequence). The CDR3 consists of 15 residues. The CDR3 here is CASGEYRVGVNEQFF. The CDR3 DNA reads as TGTGCCAGTGGGGAATACAGGGTCGGGGTCAATGAGCAGTTCTTC.

This clonotype was recorded a few times. Its ends do not fully match the called genes, so a read error is possible. The J gene is TRBJ1-6, the V gene TRBV18; TRBD1 might be the D (6 bases). Germline CDR1 KGHSH, CDR2 LQKENI. This CDR3 has 14 amino acids. CDR3 bases: TGTGCCAGCTCACCAACAGGGACAAATTCCCCCCTCCACTTT. Translating gives CASSPTGTNSPLHF.

This clonotype showed up just a few times. The V call is TRBV19, the J call TRBJ1-6; 7 bases agree with TRBD1. Trimming cost V 3 bases and J 7 bases; bases outside gene matches: 6. The CDR3 length is 15 residues. Germline values: CDR1 LNHDA, CDR2 SQIVND (reference sequence). This CDR3 reads CASSILTGSNSPLHF. The CDR3 DNA reads as TGTGCCAGTAGTATCCTGACAGGGAGCAATTCACCCCTCCACTTT.

The J gene is TRBJ1-6, the V gene TRBV5-1; unclear D gene. The CDR3 is 13 amino acids. Germline-derived CDR1 and CDR2 are SGHRS and YFSETQ. V was trimmed by 2 bases and J by 8 bases, leaving 8 bases between them. The CDR3 bases are TGCGCCAGCAGCTTTGGAGGTGATTCACCCCTCCACTTT. Encoded protein: CASSFGGDSPLHF.

This sequence joins TRBV4-2 and TRBJ2-1, with 7 bases identical to TRBD2. Germline CDR1 is LGHNA and CDR2 is YNFKEQ. The CDR3 is made up of 14 amino acids. With V trimmed by 0 bases and J by 6 bases, 2 bases remained unmatched. Here the CDR3 reads CASSQDSGLNEQFF. The CDR3 DNA reads as TGTGCCAGCAGCCAAGATAGCGGGCTCAATGAGCAGTTCTTC.

This clonotype was counted between two and nine times. V and J are TRBV27 and TRBJ2-7; 7 bases match TRBD1. Germline CDR1 and CDR2: MNHEY and SMNVEV (reference sequence). The V gene end was trimmed by 5 bases and the J gene end by 3 bases; junction bases not matched to a gene: 7. The CDR3 runs to 14 residues. CDR3 sequence (DNA): TGTGCCAGCAGTCTTAGGGGGCCCGGCTACGAGCAGTACTTC. Amino acids: CASSLRGPGYEQYF.

This clonotype has only a few counts. The chain is built from TRBV6-5 and TRBJ2-7; 10 nucleotides line up with TRBD1. The germline V gene encodes CDR1 MNHEY and CDR2 SVGAGI. This CDR3 has 15 residues. V trimming: 0 bases; J trimming: 5 bases; junction bases outside the gene matches: 4. The CDR3 reads CASSYSQGQGNEQYF. The CDR3 DNA sequence: TGTGCCAGCAGTTACTCTCAGGGACAGGGGAACGAGCAGTACTTC.

This clonotype was seen a few times. The chain couples TRBV3-1 to TRBJ1-5, with a weak D call TRBD1 (5 bases). V dropped 5 bases and J dropped 0 bases, with 11 bases sitting between them. Germline V CDR1 and CDR2: LGHDT, YNNKEL (reference sequence). This CDR3 region has 15 residues. The CDR3 is CASSFRVGSNQPQHF. CDR3 nucleotide sequence: TGTGCCAGCAGCTTCAGGGTTGGTAGCAATCAGCCCCAGCATTTT.

This chain joins TRBV15 and TRBJ2-2; D ambiguous. V lost 0 bases and J lost 2, with 4 bases in between. This CDR3 has 14 residues. Germline-derived CDR1 and CDR2 are LNHNV and YYDKDF (reference sequence). In DNA form, the CDR3 reads TGTGCCACCAGCAGAGACGTAAACACCGGGGAGCTGTTTTTT. It encodes CATSRDVNTGELFF. The variable domain in full, with the rest retrieved from reference TRBV15 and TRBJ2-2, is DAMVIQNPRYQVTQFGKPVTLSCSQTLNHNVMYWYQQKSSQAPKLLFHYYDKDFNNEADTPDNFQSRRPNTSFCFLDIRSPGLGDTAMYLCATSRDVNTGELFFGEGSRLTVL.

This clonotype appeared a few times. CDR3 DNA: TGTGCCAGCAGCTTAGCCTTCGGAGGGGGCTACGAGCAGTACTTC. Residues: CASSLAFGGGYEQYF. This chain connects TRBV7-9 to TRBJ2-7; D may correspond to TRBD1 or TRBD2 (6 bases each). The CDR3 spans 15 residues. Germline V CDR1 and CDR2: SEHNR, FQNEAQ (reference sequence). Trimming took off 0 bases at V and 3 bases at J, with 12 bases between the two ends.

This clonotype was detected only a few times. The V call is TRBV5-1, the J call TRBJ1-5, with D possibly TRBD1 on 5 matching bases. The CDR3 is 18 amino acids. The V gene lost 0 bases and the J gene lost 2 bases, with 18 bases spanning the gap. The germline gives CDR1 SGHRS, CDR2 YFSETQ. CDR3 loop: CASSLAPQGSGGNQPQHF. DNA of the CDR3: TGCGCCAGCAGCTTGGCCCCCCAAGGGTCGGGGGGCAATCAGCCCCAGCATTTT.

The rearrangement uses TRBV7-9 and TRBJ1-2, with D tentatively TRBD1 (6 bases). CDR3 length equals 18 residues. The germline CDR1 and CDR2 sequences are SEHNR and FQNEAQ (reference sequence). Trimming removed 0 bases at V and 6 bases at J, with 23 bases between. CDR3 protein: CASSLAGAGNRVHHGYTF. In DNA, the CDR3 is TGTGCCAGCAGCTTAGCGGGGGCGGGGAACAGGGTACATCATGGCTACACCTTC.

The chain has TRBV11-2 and TRBJ2-5, with 13 bases fitting TRBD2. The V segment lost 1 base and the J segment 3 bases; nucleotides outside the gene matches: 8. Germline CDR1 reads SGHAT; CDR2 reads FQNNGV. This CDR3 has 18 residues. CDR3 region: CASSLGLAGGPGKETQYF. The CDR3 coding sequence is TGTGCCAGCAGCTTAGGACTAGCGGGAGGCCCTGGGAAAGAGACCCAGTACTTC.

There are a few counts of this clonotype. The chain joins TRBV5-1 to TRBJ1-4, with D perhaps TRBD1 (5 bases). This CDR3 has 15 amino acids. Germline V gene data show CDR1 as SGHRS and CDR2 as YFSETQ. Trimming stripped 1 base from V and 8 bases from J, with 15 bases between. CDR3 residues: CASSLNPGQGEKLFF. As DNA, the CDR3 is TGCGCCAGCAGCTTGAATCCGGGGCAGGGAGAAAAACTGTTTTTT. Complete variable domain (other parts from reference TRBV5-1 and TRBJ1-4): KAGVTQTPRYLIKTRGQQVTLSCSPISGHRSVSWYQQTPGQGLQFLFEYFSETQRNKGNFPGRFSGRQFSNSRSEMNVSTLELGDSALYLCASSLNPGQGEKLFFGSGTQLSVL.